The subject of this entry is one T cell receptor beta chain. These data belong to a study of T cell responses to AZD1222 COVID-19 vaccine. TCRdb's table, derived via immunoSEQ multiplex PCR, lists solely in-frame clones and lacks some. Recorded for this sample: over 140,000 clones. The ends lost 6 bases at V and 8 bases at J; junction bases unmatched: 4. CDR1 and CDR2 from the germline V gene are SNHLY and FYNNEI. CDR3 length equals 12 residues. The sequenced sample consisted of peripheral blood. The clonotype was recovered from an adult in good health. The V and J genes are TRBV2 and TRBJ2-3; TRBD2 matches 8 bases. In DNA, the CDR3 is TGTGCCAGCAGGGCGGGACTAGGTACGCAGTATTTT. It translates to CASRAGLGTQYF. The complete variable domain, with remaining parts taken from reference TRBV2 and TRBJ2-3, reads EPEVTQTPSHQVTQMGQEVILRCVPISNHLYFYWYRQILGQKVEFLVSFYNNEISEKSEIFDDQFSVERPDGSNFTLKIRSTKLEDSAMYFCASRAGLGTQYFGPGTRLTVL.